This T cell receptor (beta chain) was documented in a study of beta chain features in type 1 diabetes. Findings of the study overall: TCRB CDR3s were moderately but significantly shorter in Type 1 diabetes patients in all four CD4+ subsets. Any HLA-type effect on TCRB rearrangement remained unresolved here.

This clone has more than one count but fewer than ten. Its antigen is unidentified. Germline V gene data show CDR1 as MNHEY and CDR2 as SVGAGI. The CDR3 totals 13 residues. V was clipped by 6 bases and J by 7 bases; unmatched bases: 5. Every bit of the isolated RNA underwent reverse transcription, so sequencing read expressed TCRB transcripts. Measured with immunoSEQ multiplex PCR; TCRdb has only the in-frame clones, and not every one. The sample holds 600,000 to 700,000 clones; 9.5% to 15% are singletons and the top ten take 0.09% to 0.15%. The chain recombines TRBV6-5 with TRBJ2-4; 8 bases are shared with TRBD1. The specimen was naive CD4+ T cells from blood. The receptor was derived from a man under 40 with type 1 diabetes. The CDR3 nucleotides are TGTGCCAGCAGGATGACAGGGGAGAACATTCAGTACTTC. Translating gives CASRMTGENIQYF.